This is a list of T cell receptor beta chains from one sample in a study of siplizumab effects on memory and regulatory T cells. The data were produced by immunoSEQ multiplex PCR, yet TCRdb's version contains in-frame clones alone and is incomplete. The sample lists approximately 100,000 clones, about 93% occurring once. Sequenced material: non-Treg CD4+ T cells sorted from blood. Source of these receptors: a human donor in good health. The CDR3 runs from the conserved cysteine through the conserved F or W. Fields, in order: V gene, J gene, CDR3 protein.

v_gene: TRBV30; j_gene: TRBJ1-4; CDR3aa: CAWSVAPGSGEKLFF
v_gene: TRBV30; j_gene: TRBJ2-3; CDR3aa: CAWSPLRGRGSDTQYF
v_gene: TRBV30; j_gene: TRBJ1-4; CDR3aa: CAWSSGRVNEKLFF
v_gene: TRBV4-1; j_gene: TRBJ2-3; CDR3aa: CASSPTGLAGDGRDTQYF
v_gene: TRBV23-1; j_gene: TRBJ2-6; CDR3aa: CASSQFGPGANVLTF
v_gene: TRBV27; j_gene: TRBJ1-4; CDR3aa: CASSRKGTGSFATNEKLFF
v_gene: TRBV18; j_gene: TRBJ1-5; CDR3aa: CASSSGVFQPQHF
v_gene: TRBV9; j_gene: TRBJ1-5; CDR3aa: CASSVAPGPNQPQHF
v_gene: TRBV28; j_gene: TRBJ2-7; CDR3aa: CASSPDRLPYEQYF
v_gene: TRBV5-1; j_gene: TRBJ2-7; CDR3aa: CAAATDREAYEQYF
v_gene: TRBV19; j_gene: TRBJ1-5; CDR3aa: CASSPLRRQGNQPQHF
v_gene: TRBV7-2; j_gene: TRBJ2-4; CDR3aa: CASSLDGGGTNIQYF
v_gene: TRBV7-2; j_gene: TRBJ2-1; CDR3aa: CASSLGAGEYNEQFF
v_gene: TRBV5-1; j_gene: TRBJ1-2; CDR3aa: CASSLSDPYGYTF
v_gene: TRBV28; j_gene: TRBJ1-1; CDR3aa: CASRVGTVNTEAFF
v_gene: TRBV5-5; j_gene: TRBJ2-7; CDR3aa: CASSLRLAGNSYEQYF
v_gene: TRBV9; j_gene: TRBJ2-7; CDR3aa: CASSARDSNSYEQYF
v_gene: TRBV19; j_gene: TRBJ2-3; CDR3aa: CASSPTHPDTQYF
v_gene: TRBV27; j_gene: TRBJ2-1; CDR3aa: CASRTRPYNEQFF
v_gene: TRBV6-5; j_gene: TRBJ1-2; CDR3aa: CASTSLTGDGYTF
v_gene: TRBV5-1; j_gene: TRBJ2-1; CDR3aa: CASSLAASSYNEQFF
v_gene: TRBV6-1; j_gene: TRBJ2-1; CDR3aa: CASSETRTSGRYNEQFF
v_gene: TRBV30; j_gene: TRBJ1-1; CDR3aa: CAWSFNRGQAFF
v_gene: TRBV5-8; j_gene: TRBJ2-1; CDR3aa: CASSRVTQQFF
v_gene: TRBV19; j_gene: TRBJ1-5; CDR3aa: CASTLDREGQPQHF
v_gene: TRBV30; j_gene: TRBJ1-4; CDR3aa: CAWSSRGFEKLFF
v_gene: TRBV19; j_gene: TRBJ2-2; CDR3aa: CASRMAGGLAGELFF
v_gene: TRBV18; j_gene: TRBJ2-3; CDR3aa: CASSPLSGADTQYF
v_gene: TRBV18; j_gene: TRBJ1-4; CDR3aa: CASSPDRGGNEKLFF
v_gene: TRBV19; j_gene: TRBJ2-1; CDR3aa: CASSPVLQLNEQFF
v_gene: TRBV28; j_gene: TRBJ1-1; CDR3aa: CASRTDRSVGTEAFF